Below, 25 T cell receptor beta chains from the same sample are listed, as sequenced in a study of T cell responses to AZD1222 COVID-19 vaccine. Here immunoSEQ multiplex PCR was the method, and the copy in TCRdb shows in-frame clones only, minus some. Of over 200,000 clones in the sample, around 94% are singletons; the top ten hold around 1.8%. This sample comprised peripheral blood, obtained 28 days after the second dose of the MenACWY control vaccine. Source of these receptors: an adult who received the MenACWY meningococcal vaccine as a control.

V is TRBV10-3 and J is TRBJ2-2, with D possibly being TRBD1 (5 bases). The V gene's germline CDR1 is ENHRY and CDR2 SYGVKD. The V end lost 0 bases, the J end lost 5 bases, and 13 bases lay between the germline ends. The CDR3 loop spans 16 amino acids. The CDR3 protein is CAISESGRVGTGELFF. DNA of the CDR3: TGTGCCATCAGTGAGTCTGGCAGGGTCGGAACCGGGGAGCTGTTTTTT.

This chain links TRBV19 with TRBJ1-1, with D hard to call. Germline V lookup: CDR1 LNHDA, CDR2 SQIVND (reference sequence). The CDR3 consists of 12 residues. The germline V and J ends were trimmed by 9 bases and 7 bases, with 15 bases remaining between them. CDR3 sequence: CASYGPRDEAFF. Written as DNA, the CDR3 is TGTGCCAGCTACGGACCAAGGGATGAAGCTTTCTTT.

This rearrangement joins TRBV7-3 to TRBJ2-7, with D possibly being TRBD2 (5 bases). The CDR3 consists of 13 residues. CDR1 and CDR2 from the germline V gene are SGHTA and FQGTGA. V was pared by 4 bases and J by 6 bases, with 13 bases between. The CDR3 protein is CASSSPPSSEQYF. The CDR3 DNA reads as TGTGCCAGCAGCTCCCCCCCTAGCAGCGAGCAGTACTTC.

V usage is TRBV28 and J usage is TRBJ2-1, with 8 bases identical to TRBD2. V lost 5 bases, J lost 4 bases, and 7 bases stayed unmatched. Germline loops: CDR1 MDHEN, CDR2 SYDVKM. This CDR3 region has 15 residues. Here the CDR3 DNA reads TGTGCCAGCAGTAGTCTGGAGCGGGAGTACAATGAGCAGTTCTTC. It specifies CASSSLEREYNEQFF.

This clone has only a few counts. The chain couples TRBV5-1 to TRBJ2-2, with D possibly TRBD1 on 6 matching bases. Trimming shortened V by 4 bases and J by 7 bases, and 11 bases separated the two germline ends. The germline CDR1 and CDR2 sequences are SGHRS and YFSETQ. The CDR3 sequence is 13 residues long. The CDR3 protein is CASSAQGGGELFF. The CDR3 nucleotides read TGCGCCAGCAGCGCCCAAGGGGGCGGGGAGCTGTTTTTT.

The chain links TRBV21-1 to TRBJ1-2. TRBV21-1 is a known pseudogene. There are 11 residues in the CDR3. The DNA of the CDR3 is TGTGCCAGCAGCCGACGTGATGGCTACACCTTC. Protein sequence: CASSRRDGYTF.

The CDR3 region has the DNA TGTGCCTCGAGGGGAGTCGGGGAGACCCAGTACTTC. Protein sequence: CASRGVGETQYF. The chain links TRBV28 to TRBJ2-5, with D possibly called TRBD1 or TRBD2 (5 bases each). The CDR3 runs to 12 residues. Deletions cut 11 bases from V and 5 bases from J, with 15 bases between. The germline CDR1 and CDR2 sequences are MDHEN and SYDVKM.

The chain has TRBV19 and TRBJ1-4, with unresolved D. The CDR3 totals 16 residues. Per germline, CDR1 LNHDA and CDR2 SQIVND (reference sequence). V was pared by 3 bases and J by 4 bases, with 15 bases between. The CDR3 sequence: CASSIQNPGVNEKLFF. CDR3 coding DNA: TGTGCCAGTAGTATCCAAAACCCGGGTGTTAATGAAAAACTGTTTTTT. Filled out from reference TRBV19 and TRBJ1-4, the complete variable domain reads DGGITQSPKYLFRKEGQNVTLSCEQNLNHDAMYWYRQDPGQGLRLIYYSQIVNDFQKGDIAEGYSVSREKKESFPLTVTSAQKNPTAFYLCASSIQNPGVNEKLFFGSGTQLSVL.

The gene calls are TRBV28 and TRBJ2-1, with 9 bases fitting TRBD2. The germline gives CDR1 MDHEN, CDR2 SYDVKM. The CDR3 is 20 residues long. Unmatched junction bases numbered 18, after V lost 6 bases and J lost 0 bases. CDR3 region: CASRTSQRGARNSSYNEQFF. DNA for the CDR3: TGTGCCAGCAGGACGTCTCAGCGGGGGGCCAGGAATAGCTCCTACAATGAGCAGTTCTTC. The full variable domain, its missing parts supplied by reference TRBV28 and TRBJ2-1, is DVKVTQSSRYLVKRTGEKVFLECVQDMDHENMFWYRQDPGLGLRLIYFSYDVKMKEKGDIPEGYSVSREKKERFSLILESASTNQTSMYLCASRTSQRGARNSSYNEQFFGPGTRLTVL.

This clone showed up just once. This chain joins TRBV5-1 and TRBJ1-5, with TRBD1 as a possible D gene (5 bases). Trimming took off 3 bases at V and 7 bases at J, with 29 bases between the two ends. Germline V lookup: CDR1 SGHRS, CDR2 YFSETQ. The CDR3 runs to 19 residues. This CDR3 reads CASSWTGTEDGGLEQPQHF. CDR3 in DNA: TGCGCCAGCAGCTGGACCGGGACCGAGGACGGCGGACTGGAACAGCCCCAGCATTTT.

V is TRBV4-1 and J is TRBJ2-1, with 7 bases lining up with TRBD2. Germline V gene lookup returns CDR1 MGHRA and CDR2 YSYEKL. The V segment lost 6 bases and the J segment 4 bases; nucleotides outside the gene matches: 9. The CDR3 covers 15 residues. Written as DNA, the CDR3 is TGCGCCAGCAGGAACGTTCGGGAGGTATACAATGAGCAGTTCTTC. This codes for CASRNVREVYNEQFF.

V usage is TRBV11-2 and J usage is TRBJ2-3, with D tentatively TRBD2 (7 bases). CDR1 and CDR2 from the germline V gene are SGHAT and FQNNGV. The CDR3 length is 15 residues. V shed 5 bases and J shed 4 bases, with 16 bases lying between them. CDR3 DNA sequence: TGTGCCAGCAGCCCACGACTAGCAGGGGCAGATACGCAGTATTTT. Its translation: CASSPRLAGADTQYF.

This sequence joins TRBV2 and TRBJ1-5; unclear D gene. CDR1 and CDR2 from the germline V gene are SNHLY and FYNNEI. V was shortened by 4 bases and J by 0 bases, with 7 bases between the two germline ends. This CDR3 contains 14 residues. The CDR3 sequence: CASSATSSNQPQHF. The CDR3 bases are TGTGCCAGCAGTGCCACAAGTAGCAATCAGCCCCAGCATTTT.

The chain is built from TRBV18 and TRBJ2-1; D is unclear. The V and J ends lost 3 bases and 8 bases respectively, with 11 bases between them. Germline V gene sequence: CDR1 KGHSH, CDR2 LQKENI. This CDR3 has 13 amino acids. CDR3 in DNA: TGTGCCAGCTCACCGCCTAACGAGGATGAGCAGTTCTTC. This translates into CASSPPNEDEQFF.

This sequence joins TRBV2 and TRBJ1-6, with 7 bases that match TRBD1. Germline-derived CDR1 and CDR2 are SNHLY and FYNNEI. J gave up 6 bases and V 9 bases, and 5 bases lay outside the gene matches. There are 13 residues in the CDR3. The chain's CDR3 is CARATGVNSPLHF. CDR3 sequence (DNA): TGTGCCAGGGCAACAGGGGTTAATTCACCCCTCCACTTT.

This chain connects TRBV7-9 to TRBJ1-2, with D uncertain. In germline, CDR1 is SEHNR, CDR2 FQNEAQ (reference sequence). This CDR3 is built from 14 residues. Trimming removed 1 base from V and 2 bases from J, with 8 bases in between. In nucleotides, the CDR3 is TGTGCCAGCAGCTTAGAGTGGGAAAACTATGGCTACACCTTC. It yields the protein CASSLEWENYGYTF. The complete variable domain, with remaining parts taken from reference TRBV7-9 and TRBJ1-2, reads DTGVSQNPRHKITKRGQNVTFRCDPISEHNRLYWYRQTLGQGPEFLTYFQNEAQLEKSRLLSDRFSAERPKGSFSTLEIQRTEQGDSAMYLCASSLEWENYGYTFGSGTRLTVV.

The gene calls are TRBV27 and TRBJ2-1, with a weak D call TRBD2 (6 bases). Trimming removed 3 bases at V and 8 bases at J, with 20 bases between. From germline, CDR1 is MNHEY and CDR2 SMNVEV (reference sequence). The CDR3 has 16 residues. CDR3 nucleotides: TGTGCCAGCAGTTTCCCCCCGGGACTCAAGACGCATGAGCAGTTCTTC. Translating gives CASSFPPGLKTHEQFF.

The chain employs TRBV12-3 or TRBV12-4 and TRBJ1-5; D is undetermined. The CDR3 is made up of 12 amino acids. Trimming stripped 7 bases from V and 7 bases from J, with 11 bases between. CDR3 loop: CASTNRGQPQHF. The CDR3 DNA reads TGTGCCAGCACCAACCGGGGACAGCCCCAGCATTTT.

This sequence joins TRBV15 and TRBJ2-2; D perhaps matches TRBD1 (5 bases). CDR1 and CDR2 from the germline V gene are LNHNV and YYDKDF (reference sequence). There are 12 residues in the CDR3. Trimming took 9 bases from V and 4 from J, leaving 9 bases between them. Written as DNA, the CDR3 is TGTGCCACAGCAGGGCTCACCGGGGAGCTGTTTTTT. It is translated as CATAGLTGELFF.

In this sample, this clone turned up once. The V call is TRBV19, the J call TRBJ2-1; 7 positions match TRBD1. The germline V gene encodes CDR1 LNHDA and CDR2 SQIVND (reference sequence). CDR3 length equals 14 residues. The V segment lost 7 bases and the J segment 6 bases; nucleotides outside the gene matches: 9. This CDR3 reads CASKDRDRGNEQFF. The CDR3 DNA reads as TGTGCCAGTAAAGACAGGGATAGGGGCAATGAGCAGTTCTTC.

The chain has TRBV25-1 and TRBJ1-2; perhaps TRBD1 as D (5 bases). The CDR3 covers 14 residues. V lost 4 bases and J 6 bases, leaving 15 bases between the germline ends. In germline, CDR1 is MGHDK, CDR2 SYGVNS. CDR3 residues: CASSAFRGNHGYTF. For the CDR3, the DNA is TGTGCCAGCAGTGCTTTCCGGGGGAACCATGGCTACACCTTC.

The V call is TRBV5-1, the J call TRBJ1-6, with D possibly TRBD1 on 6 matching bases. In germline, CDR1 is SGHRS, CDR2 YFSETQ. Trimming left V 3 bases short and J 5 bases short, with 12 bases between. The CDR3 is made up of 15 amino acids. The CDR3 DNA reads TGCGCCAGCAGCTCTGGACAGCCAGATAATTCACCCCTCCACTTT. Amino acids: CASSSGQPDNSPLHF.

The chain combines TRBV19 with TRBJ1-1, with 8 bases matching TRBD1. Germline CDR1 and CDR2: LNHDA and SQIVND (reference sequence). The CDR3 sequence is 14 residues long. Trimming at V came to 1 base and at J to 4 bases, leaving 2 bases not matched to a gene. CDR3 DNA: TGTGCCAGTAGTATAGGCACAGGGGGCACTGAAGCTTTCTTT. As protein: CASSIGTGGTEAFF.

This sequence joins TRBV29-1 and TRBJ1-3, with 8 bases fitting TRBD1. Trimming at V came to 7 bases and at J to 6 bases, leaving 11 bases not matched to a gene. There are 14 residues in the CDR3. Germline CDR1 is SQVTM and CDR2 is ANQGSEA. The DNA for the CDR3 is TGCAGCGGCTGGGGGGCAGGGGGCGAAAACACCATATATTTT. Its protein product is CSGWGAGGENTIYF.

The rearrangement links TRBV6-1 to TRBJ2-7; D may correspond to TRBD1 or TRBD2 (6 bases each). The CDR3 runs to 15 residues. Trimming shortened V by 1 base and J by 3 bases, and 13 bases separated the two germline ends. Germline CDR1 and CDR2: MNHNS and SASEGT. CDR3 residues: CASSEGGAGNYEQYF. The DNA for the CDR3 is TGTGCCAGCAGTGAAGGGGGGGCAGGGAACTACGAGCAGTACTTC.